A selection of T cell receptor beta chains follows, all from one sample in a study of blood T cell repertoires in COVID-19. Measured with immunoSEQ multiplex PCR; TCRdb has only the in-frame clones, and not every one. This sample has about 130,000 clones; almost 85% occur once, and the top ten carry roughly 13%. Material for sequencing was peripheral blood. These receptors were obtained from a human donor in a cohort sampled during active COVID-19. Both conserved end residues are part of each CDR3. Fields, in order: J gene, V gene, CDR3 protein.

j_gene: TRBJ1-1
v_gene: TRBV6-6
CDR3aa: CASSYRGSATEAFF

j_gene: TRBJ1-4
v_gene: TRBV4-1
CDR3aa: CASSQEVGGEEEKLFF

j_gene: TRBJ2-1
v_gene: TRBV5-1
CDR3aa: CASSLDRGGNEQFF

j_gene: TRBJ2-7
v_gene: TRBV27
CDR3aa: CASTPTGTGNYEQYF

j_gene: TRBJ2-7
v_gene: TRBV7-8
CDR3aa: CASRGIRDRGQEQYF

j_gene: TRBJ1-2
v_gene: TRBV10-3
CDR3aa: CATTPGGSYGYTF

j_gene: TRBJ2-5
v_gene: TRBV2
CDR3aa: CASSDNRRDRGPPWQETQYF

j_gene: TRBJ1-1
v_gene: TRBV9
CDR3aa: CASSVSYTGEAFF

j_gene: TRBJ2-2
v_gene: TRBV9
CDR3aa: CASSVGPGTGELFF

j_gene: TRBJ1-1
v_gene: TRBV6-6
CDR3aa: CASSRETGSKKAFF

j_gene: TRBJ2-7
v_gene: TRBV18
CDR3aa: CASSPPSYSYEQYF

j_gene: TRBJ1-1
v_gene: TRBV5-1
CDR3aa: CASSHGQGARKTEAFF

j_gene: TRBJ1-2
v_gene: TRBV3-1/TRBV3-2
CDR3aa: CASSQGLGQLNYGYTF

j_gene: TRBJ1-2
v_gene: TRBV4-2
CDR3aa: CASSQETTGVRHYGYTF

j_gene: TRBJ1-1
v_gene: TRBV5-4
CDR3aa: CASSLGGTGVETEAFF

j_gene: TRBJ1-5
v_gene: TRBV27
CDR3aa: CASSSTGGSLISEAQHF

j_gene: TRBJ1-2
v_gene: TRBV5-1
CDR3aa: CASSYDGTGDNYGYTF

j_gene: TRBJ2-5
v_gene: TRBV30
CDR3aa: CAWSVRTSGGFLFLETQYF

j_gene: TRBJ2-5
v_gene: TRBV5-1
CDR3aa: CASSGPGQKETQYF

j_gene: TRBJ1-1
v_gene: TRBV9
CDR3aa: CASSAGTVRLSEAFF

j_gene: TRBJ2-3
v_gene: TRBV5-4
CDR3aa: CASSLDATAPTDTQYF

j_gene: TRBJ2-2
v_gene: TRBV18
CDR3aa: CASSPDRFSTGELFF

j_gene: TRBJ2-3
v_gene: TRBV4-1
CDR3aa: CASSQDTGRDTQYF

j_gene: TRBJ1-2
v_gene: TRBV15
CDR3aa: CATSREKSGGYTF

j_gene: TRBJ1-1
v_gene: TRBV13
CDR3aa: CASSRTGRTEAFF

j_gene: TRBJ1-1
v_gene: TRBV4-1
CDR3aa: CASSFTGTGGKVNTEAFF

j_gene: TRBJ2-7
v_gene: TRBV27
CDR3aa: CASSFSGGAVEQYF

j_gene: TRBJ2-7
v_gene: TRBV7-2
CDR3aa: CASSPPAGEYYEQYF